The 26 T cell receptor beta chains below come from one sample, sequenced in a study of CD4 T cell repertoires and nickel. TCRdb re-analysed the RT-PCR reads in MiXCR, keeping a single row per CDR3 protein. The sample includes more than 300 distinct CDR3 sequences, less than 55% seen only once; the top ten take around 30%. Material: CD4+ T cells from blood, not recorded whether cultured. The receptor source for this set is a human donor in a nickel allergy study, with or without nickel allergy (not recorded which). It is not recorded whether this sample comes from one donor or several.

The rearrangement joins TRBV3-1 to TRBJ2-5; 7 bases align to TRBD1. Germline trimming cut 5 bases from V and 3 bases from J; bases unmatched to any gene: 12. The germline V gene has CDR1 LGHDT and CDR2 YNNKEL (reference sequence). The CDR3 consists of 16 residues. CDR3 sequence (DNA): TGTGCCAGCAGCTTATTCTCGGGAACAGGGGAAGAGACCCAGTACTTC. It codes for CASSLFSGTGEETQYF.

The gene calls are TRBV12-3 or TRBV12-4 and TRBJ1-1; D call uncertain. The CDR3 sequence is 14 residues long. The V gene lost 1 base and the J gene lost 4 bases, with 10 bases spanning the gap. The CDR3 bases are TGTGCCAGCAGTTTAGTCCCTAGCGCCACTGAAGCTTTCTTT. Its protein product is CASSLVPSATEAFF.

This clonotype was seen a single time. V is TRBV12-3 or TRBV12-4 and J is TRBJ1-2, with no clear D. The CDR3 has 12 amino acids. Trimming cost V 1 base and J 6 bases, with 6 bases left between them. This CDR3 is CASSLGKDGYTF. The CDR3 coding sequence is TGTGCCAGCAGTTTAGGGAAGGATGGCTACACCTTC.

This clonotype occurred a few times. V usage is TRBV12-3 or TRBV12-4 and J usage is TRBJ2-5; D is ambiguous. V shed 5 bases and J shed 7 bases, with 8 bases lying between them. The CDR3 runs 11 residues. The CDR3 nucleotides are TGTGCCAGCAGTCTTGAGCGGACCCAGTACTTC. Its protein product is CASSLERTQYF.

J is TRBJ1-6 and V is TRBV4-1; tentative D call: TRBD1 (5 bases). Germline CDR1 MGHRA, CDR2 YSYEKL. The CDR3 contains 17 residues. Trimming left V 1 base short and J 9 bases short, with 19 bases between. The CDR3 nucleotides read TGCGCCAGCAGCCAAGTTAGAGGGGACCTCGGGGGTTCACCCCTCCACTTT. It encodes CASSQVRGDLGGSPLHF.

This chain uses TRBV18 with TRBJ1-6, with 7 bases matching TRBD1. Germline CDR1 is KGHSH and CDR2 is LQKENI. V lost 10 bases and J lost 5; bases outside the gene matches: 5. The CDR3 runs 13 residues. The CDR3 loop reads CATTGTHNSPLHF. For the CDR3, the DNA is TGTGCCACGACAGGGACCCATAATTCACCCCTCCACTTT.

A word on this clonotype: At one end, the junction sequence differs from germline, possibly due to a read error. V gene TRBV30 combines with J gene TRBJ2-2; no clear D gene. Germline V CDR1 and CDR2: GTSNPN, SVGIG (reference sequence). The CDR3 length is 13 residues. The CDR3 bases are TGTGCTTGGAGAGGATATTACACCGGGGAGCTGTTTTTT. It codes for CAWRGYYTGELFF.

This clonotype was counted between two and nine times. V gene TRBV29-1 combines with J gene TRBJ2-1; D is unresolved. The V gene's germline CDR1 is SQVTM and CDR2 ANQGSEA. V was clipped by 0 bases and J by 12 bases, with 12 bases between them. The CDR3 has 12 residues. CDR3 in DNA: TGCAGCGTTGAAGACCTGAAGGTTGGGCAGTTCTTC. Protein product: CSVEDLKVGQFF.

The CDR3 is CASSPGQKDSPLHF. The CDR3 coding sequence is TGTGCCAGCAGCCCCGGACAGAAAGATTCACCCCTCCACTTT. The chain has TRBV12-3 or TRBV12-4 and TRBJ1-6; the D gene is possibly TRBD1 (6 bases). This CDR3 region has 14 residues. Between the trimmed V and J ends, which lost 6 bases and 8 bases, there was a span of 14 bases.

The chain recombines TRBV28 with TRBJ1-2; TRBD1 matches 7 bases. J lost 8 bases, V lost 6 bases, and 9 bases had no gene match. The CDR3 runs to 13 residues. Germline values: CDR1 MDHEN, CDR2 SYDVKM. CDR3 region: CASSLSGTVGYTF. DNA for the CDR3: TGTGCCAGCAGCCTAAGCGGGACAGTGGGCTACACCTTC.

The chain uses TRBV30 and TRBJ2-2; maybe TRBD2 (6 bases). The V gene's germline CDR1 is GTSNPN and CDR2 SVGIG (reference sequence). Trimming removed 3 bases at V and 3 bases at J, with 8 bases between. The CDR3 is made up of 13 amino acids. The CDR3 spells CAWRDYYTGELFF. In DNA form, the CDR3 reads TGTGCCTGGAGGGACTACTACACCGGGGAGCTGTTTTTT.

J is TRBJ1-2 and V is TRBV6-5; tentatively, D is TRBD1 (5 bases). CDR3 length: 14 amino acids. V was clipped by 7 bases and J by 8 bases, with 20 bases between them. Germline-derived CDR1 and CDR2 are MNHEY and SVGAGI. CDR3 DNA sequence: TGTGCCAGCACTTTGGGGAGGGGTGCACAAGGCTACACCTTC. The encoded protein is CASTLGRGAQGYTF.

The V call is TRBV7-2, the J call TRBJ1-2; D is uncertain. Germline values: CDR1 SGHTA, CDR2 FQGNSA. Trimming removed 5 bases from V and 6 bases from J, with 19 bases in between. The CDR3 extends over 15 amino acids. This CDR3 reads CASSQLTLPRHGYTF. In nucleotides, the CDR3 is TGTGCCAGCAGCCAGTTGACCCTCCCTCGCCATGGCTACACCTTC. The full variable domain, its missing parts supplied by reference TRBV7-2 and TRBJ1-2, is GAGVSQSPSNKVTEKGKDVELRCDPISGHTALYWYRQSLGQGLEFLIYFQGNSAPDKSGLPSDRFSAERTGGSVSTLTIQRTQQEDSAVYLCASSQLTLPRHGYTFGSGTRLTVV.

This clonotype was seen a single time. The chain joins TRBV12-3 or TRBV12-4 to TRBJ2-5; no reliable D call. The CDR3 has 11 residues. V lost 5 bases and J lost 2, with 3 bases in between. The CDR3: CASSPQETQYF. The CDR3 region has the DNA TGTGCCAGCAGTCCTCAAGAGACCCAGTACTTC.

This chain joins TRBV20-1 and TRBJ2-2; no clear D gene. V lost 3 bases and J 1 base, leaving 6 bases between the germline ends. Germline values: CDR1 DFQATT, CDR2 SNEGSKA (reference sequence). CDR3 size: 13 residues. The CDR3 loop is CSARRQNTGELFF. CDR3 coding DNA: TGCAGTGCTAGGAGGCAGAACACCGGGGAGCTGTTTTTT.

This chain joins TRBV10-1 and TRBJ1-2; TRBD1 matches at 7 bases. The CDR3 consists of 13 residues. CDR1 WNHNN and CDR2 SYGVQD come from the germline V gene (reference sequence). The J segment lost 6 bases and the V segment lost 6 bases, leaving 7 bases of the junction unmatched. Here the CDR3 DNA reads TGCGCCAGCAGGGATGACAGGGCTAATGGCTACACCTTC. Protein: CASRDDRANGYTF.

The chain has TRBV5-1 and TRBJ2-5; 8 bases line up with TRBD1. This CDR3 comprises 14 residues. V shed 4 bases and J 2 bases; nucleotides not matched to a gene: 4. Looked up from germline, CDR1 is SGHRS and CDR2 is YFSETQ. Here the CDR3 DNA reads TGCGCCAGCAGCGCGACAGGGGTTCAAGAGACCCAGTACTTC. This sequence encodes CASSATGVQETQYF. Variable domain in full (rest from reference TRBV5-1 and TRBJ2-5): KAGVTQTPRYLIKTRGQQVTLSCSPISGHRSVSWYQQTPGQGLQFLFEYFSETQRNKGNFPGRFSGRQFSNSRSEMNVSTLELGDSALYLCASSATGVQETQYFGPGTRLLVL.

V and J are TRBV7-2 and TRBJ2-2; 7 bases align to TRBD2. CDR3 length equals 16 residues. Trimming removed 5 bases from V and 3 bases from J; junction bases left unmatched: 9. CDR1 SGHTA and CDR2 FQGNSA come from the germline V gene. CDR3 residues: CASSPGRGLDTGELFF. CDR3 bases: TGTGCCAGCAGCCCGGGTCGAGGACTAGACACCGGGGAGCTGTTTTTT. The full variable domain, its missing parts supplied by reference TRBV7-2 and TRBJ2-2, is GAGVSQSPSNKVTEKGKDVELRCDPISGHTALYWYRQSLGQGLEFLIYFQGNSAPDKSGLPSDRFSAERTGGSVSTLTIQRTQQEDSAVYLCASSPGRGLDTGELFFGEGSRLTVL.

This sequence joins TRBV4-1 and TRBJ2-3; 8 nucleotides line up with TRBD2. Germline V gene lookup returns CDR1 MGHRA and CDR2 YSYEKL. Germline trimming cut 0 bases from V and 3 bases from J; bases unmatched to any gene: 8. The CDR3 consists of 17 residues. The CDR3 sequence: CASSQELRGVRTDTQYF. DNA of the CDR3: TGCGCCAGCAGCCAAGAATTGCGGGGGGTTAGAACAGATACGCAGTATTTT.

This clonotype turned up a few times. The chain carries TRBV7-2 and TRBJ2-2; D remains unclear. V gave up 6 bases and J gave up 5 bases, with 13 bases separating them. This CDR3 region has 14 residues. The germline V gene encodes CDR1 SGHTA and CDR2 FQGNSA. CDR3 residues: CASRPQYGTGELFF. The CDR3 DNA sequence: TGTGCCAGCAGACCGCAGTATGGGACCGGGGAGCTGTTTTTT.

This chain joins TRBV20-1 and TRBJ2-2; tentative D call: TRBD2 (6 bases). Trimming took 2 bases from V and 1 from J, leaving 8 bases between them. Germline loops: CDR1 DFQATT, CDR2 SNEGSKA (reference sequence). The CDR3 loop spans 14 amino acids. CDR3: CSARSGGNTGELFF. The CDR3 region has the DNA TGCAGTGCTAGATCCGGGGGGAACACCGGGGAGCTGTTTTTT.

V gene TRBV19 combines with J gene TRBJ1-1; D possibly corresponds to TRBD1 (6 bases). The CDR3 consists of 16 residues. Trimming stripped 6 bases from V and 0 bases from J, with 17 bases between. In germline, CDR1 is LNHDA, CDR2 SQIVND (reference sequence). The CDR3 protein is CASSGGAAPLNTEAFF. DNA of the CDR3: TGTGCCAGTAGCGGGGGGGCGGCCCCTTTGAACACTGAAGCTTTCTTT. The whole variable domain, filled in from reference TRBV19 and TRBJ1-1, reads DGGITQSPKYLFRKEGQNVTLSCEQNLNHDAMYWYRQDPGQGLRLIYYSQIVNDFQKGDIAEGYSVSREKKESFPLTVTSAQKNPTAFYLCASSGGAAPLNTEAFFGQGTRLTVV.

This chain connects TRBV24-1 to TRBJ1-2; D ambiguous. V was trimmed by 4 bases and J by 4 bases, leaving 12 bases between them. This CDR3 has 14 residues. Germline V gene sequence: CDR1 KGHDR, CDR2 SFDVKD. CDR3: CATSDHDRIYGYTF. The DNA for the CDR3 is TGTGCCACCAGTGACCACGATAGGATCTATGGCTACACCTTC.

This CDR3 reads CASSLEYSPLHF. CDR3 DNA sequence: TGTGCCAGCAGTTTAGAGTACTCACCCCTCCACTTT. The V gene is TRBV28, the J gene TRBJ1-6; D remains ambiguous. The V and J ends lost 2 bases and 10 bases respectively, with 6 bases between them. Germline lookup yields CDR1 MDHEN and CDR2 SYDVKM. There are 12 residues in the CDR3.

The chain uses TRBV19 and TRBJ2-2; D possibly uses TRBD1 or TRBD2 (6 bases each). The V gene lost 7 bases and the J gene lost 0 bases, with 15 bases spanning the gap. Germline CDR1 reads LNHDA; CDR2 reads SQIVND (reference sequence). The CDR3 is made up of 16 amino acids. The CDR3 DNA follows: TGTGCCAGTAAGGGGGGAGCGGCTACGAACACCGGGGAGCTGTTTTTT. Its translation: CASKGGAATNTGELFF.

This clonotype was found a few times. The chain joins TRBV20-1 to TRBJ2-4; D may be TRBD1 or TRBD2 (6 bases each). V was pared by 2 bases and J by 9 bases, with 23 bases between. The germline gives CDR1 DFQATT, CDR2 SNEGSKA (reference sequence). CDR3 size: 16 residues. As DNA, the CDR3 is TGCAGTGCTAGAAGGGGGGTCTCCCGCCAATTTGGCATTCAGTACTTC. Protein: CSARRGVSRQFGIQYF.